These T cell receptor beta chains were read from a single sample in a study of blood T cell repertoires in COVID-19. Produced via immunoSEQ multiplex PCR; TCRdb's table is partial and in-frame only. This sample carries under 300,000 clones, approximately 84% of them seen once, and the ten largest clones take about 6.2%. The material sequenced was PBMCs or T cells enriched from blood (not recorded which). These receptors were taken from a woman aged 50 to 60 who had been exposed to COVID-19. Each CDR3 is given with its conserved first and last residue. A D gene is named only where the DNA matches it firmly. Size values are once, few and many counts, or a class for expanded clones, and some rows have none.

len	v_gene	j_gene	d_gene	abundance	CDR3aa	CDR3nt
15	TRBV2	TRBJ1-4	.	.	CASSLRDSYNEKLFF	TGTGCCAGCAGTTTGAGAGACAGTTATAATGAAAAACTGTTTTTT
16	TRBV14	TRBJ2-7	TRBD1	.	CASSQDRDSSSYEQYF	TGTGCCAGCAGTCAAGACCGGGACAGTAGCTCCTACGAGCAGTACTTC
16	TRBV5-1	TRBJ1-3	.	many	CASSSEGGGSGNTIYF	TGCGCCAGCAGCTCGGAGGGCGGGGGCTCTGGAAACACCATATATTTT
14	TRBV28	TRBJ1-1	.	once	CASSPRRGGTEAFF	TGTGCCAGCAGTCCCCGCAGGGGTGGCACTGAAGCTTTCTTT
14	TRBV2	TRBJ1-3	TRBD1	.	CASRQGNSGNTIYF	TGTGCCAGCCGACAGGGCAACTCTGGAAACACCATATATTTT
14	TRBV2	TRBJ1-5	TRBD1	.	CASSELQGKQPQHF	TGTGCCAGCAGTGAGCTACAGGGGAAGCAGCCCCAGCATTTT
12	TRBV10-3	TRBJ1-1	.	.	CAISEGGIQAFF	TGTGCCATCAGTGAGGGAGGAATCCAAGCTTTCTTT
15	TRBV7-9	TRBJ2-7	.	.	CASSSDPTVSYEQYF	TGTGCCAGCAGTTCAGACCCGACAGTATCCTACGAGCAGTACTTC
15	TRBV5-1	TRBJ1-1	.	.	CASSRDGGLNTEAFF	TGCGCCAGCAGCCGAGACGGAGGATTGAACACTGAAGCTTTCTTT
17	TRBV3-1/TRBV3-2	TRBJ2-5	TRBD2	.	CASSQDRASGGRKTQYF	TGTGCCAGCAGCCAAGATCGGGCCAGCGGGGGGAGGAAGACCCAGTACTTC
13	TRBV6-1	TRBJ1-2	.	.	CASSEYEQIGYTF	TGTGCCAGCAGTGAATATGAACAGATTGGCTACACCTTC
14	TRBV5-1	TRBJ1-6	.	.	CASSLVADNSPLHF	TGCGCCAGCAGCTTGGTTGCGGATAATTCACCCCTCCACTTT
14	TRBV4-3	TRBJ2-3	TRBD1	.	CASSRSTGADTQYF	TGCGCCAGCAGCCGATCAACAGGGGCAGATACGCAGTATTTT
13	TRBV24-1	TRBJ1-5	.	.	CATSRGSNQPQHF	TGTGCCACCAGCCGGGGGTCCAATCAGCCCCAGCATTTT
15	TRBV6-6	TRBJ1-2	.	.	CASRTRGGLNYGYTF	TGTGCCAGCAGAACCCGGGGGGGCCTCAACTATGGCTACACCTTC
18	TRBV30	TRBJ1-6	TRBD1	.	CAWSKRGTGLAYNSPLHF	TGTGCCTGGAGTAAAAGAGGGACAGGATTAGCTTATAATTCACCCCTCCACTTT
13	TRBV30	TRBJ1-2	.	.	CALQKGPTFGYTF	TGTGCCTTACAAAAGGGGCCTACCTTCGGCTACACCTTC
20	TRBV21-1	TRBJ1-1	.	.	CASSKYRDSLSKRRNTEAFF	TGTGCCAGCAGCAAATACCGGGACAGCCTTTCGAAACGTCGAAACACTGAAGCTTTCTTT
14	TRBV9	TRBJ2-7	TRBD2	.	CASSVRDYPYEQYF	TGTGCCAGCAGCGTTCGGGACTACCCCTACGAGCAGTACTTC
13	TRBV7-9	TRBJ1-2	TRBD1	.	CASSLRQGYGYTF	TGTGCCAGCAGCTTAAGACAGGGATATGGCTACACCTTC
14	TRBV5-6	TRBJ1-2	.	.	CASSPRGTNYGYTF	TGTGCCAGCAGCCCCCGCGGCACCAACTATGGCTACACCTTC
15	TRBV5-6	TRBJ1-2	TRBD1	few	CASSLGGTGGESYTF	TGTGCCAGCAGCTTGGGCGGGACAGGGGGCGAGAGCTACACCTTC
17	TRBV11-2	TRBJ2-7	.	.	CASSLVRNPRLVYEQYF	TGTGCCAGCAGCTTAGTCCGAAATCCGAGACTAGTATACGAGCAGTACTTC
14	TRBV28	TRBJ2-2	TRBD2	.	CASSLGAGTGELFF	TGTGCCAGCAGTTTAGGAGCGGGGACCGGGGAGCTGTTTTTT
14	TRBV24-1	TRBJ1-1	.	.	CATRAEGGGTEAFF	TGTGCCACCCGGGCGGAGGGCGGGGGCACTGAAGCTTTCTTT
15	TRBV9	TRBJ2-6	.	.	CASSKLTSGANVLTF	TGTGCCAGCAGTAAACTAACGTCTGGGGCCAACGTCCTGACTTTC
14	TRBV19	TRBJ2-5	.	.	CASSAGTGGETQYF	TGTGCCAGTAGCGCCGGGACTGGCGGAGAGACCCAGTACTTC
13	TRBV11-2	TRBJ2-1	.	.	CASSPTQNLEQFF	TGTGCCAGCAGCCCTACCCAAAACCTCGAGCAGTTCTTC
15	TRBV6-5	TRBJ2-5	TRBD2	.	CASSHTHAGVETQYF	TGTGCCAGCAGTCATACCCATGCGGGGGTGGAGACCCAGTACTTC
14	TRBV6-5	TRBJ1-1	.	.	CASSFGVTGGEAFF	TGTGCCAGCAGCTTCGGGGTAACCGGGGGTGAAGCTTTCTTT
18	TRBV27	TRBJ2-3	.	.	CASSLGPAGRPSTDTQYF	TGTGCCAGCAGTTTGGGCCCGGCGGGGCGTCCTAGCACAGATACGCAGTATTTT
13	TRBV19	TRBJ1-2	.	.	CAIFRDNNYGYTF	TGTGCCATCTTCCGGGACAATAACTATGGCTACACCTTC
15	TRBV7-2	TRBJ2-1	TRBD2	.	CASSLPSGLANEQFF	TGTGCCAGCAGCCTACCTTCGGGACTAGCGAATGAGCAGTTCTTC
13	TRBV9	TRBJ2-2	TRBD1	.	CASSPRTGGELFF	TGTGCCAGCAGCCCTCGGACAGGTGGGGAGCTGTTTTTT
13	TRBV11-2	TRBJ1-2	.	few	CASSERDHYGYTF	TGTGCCAGCAGCGAGCGGGACCACTATGGCTACACCTTC
12	TRBV28	TRBJ1-4	.	.	CASSSQGLKLFF	TGTGCCAGCAGTTCACAGGGTCTTAAACTGTTTTTT
17	TRBV29-1	TRBJ2-3	TRBD2	.	CSVEDSLGRGAVDTQYF	TGCAGCGTTGAAGACTCTCTTGGGCGGGGGGCAGTAGATACGCAGTATTTT
14	TRBV6-2/TRBV6-3	TRBJ1-5	TRBD1	.	CASSQTGGGQPQHF	TGTGCCAGCAGCCAGACAGGGGGCGGGCAGCCCCAGCATTTT
16	TRBV28	TRBJ2-1	TRBD2	.	CASSPISGGVYNEQFF	TGTGCCAGCAGTCCTATTAGCGGGGGGGTTTACAATGAGCAGTTCTTC
13	TRBV19	TRBJ2-5	TRBD1	few	CASSGQGRETQYF	TGTGCCAGTAGTGGACAGGGGCGAGAGACCCAGTACTTC
16	TRBV6-5	TRBJ1-1	.	.	CASSYWGGAPNTEAFF	TGTGCCAGCAGTTACTGGGGGGGGGCCCCAAACACTGAAGCTTTCTTT
15	TRBV28	TRBJ1-2	.	once	CASSLIAELSYGYTF	TGTGCCAGCAGTTTAATAGCGGAGTTGTCCTATGGCTACACCTTC
16	TRBV24-1	TRBJ2-3	TRBD1	.	CATSDPRQGSTDTQYF	TGTGCCACCAGTGACCCCCGACAGGGGAGCACAGATACGCAGTATTTT
12	TRBV24-1	TRBJ1-1	TRBD1	.	CATSDLQGVAFF	TGTGCCACCAGTGATTTGCAGGGGGTAGCTTTCTTT
15	TRBV16	TRBJ1-5	.	.	CASSQPGGANQPQHF	TGTGCCAGCAGCCAACCTGGGGGGGCCAATCAGCCCCAGCATTTT
16	TRBV7-2	TRBJ1-5	.	.	CASSFLAGMAYQPQHF	TGTGCCAGCAGCTTTTTAGCAGGGATGGCCTATCAGCCCCAGCATTTT
13	TRBV7-8	TRBJ2-7	.	once	CASSRSGLYEQYF	TGTGCCAGCAGCAGAAGTGGACTCTACGAGCAGTACTTC
16	TRBV18	TRBJ1-1	.	.	CASSPVPGGIGTEAFF	TGTGCCAGCTCACCCGTGCCGGGGGGGATAGGGACTGAAGCTTTCTTT
14	TRBV9	TRBJ2-3	TRBD2	.	CASSVEASGGTQYF	TGTGCCAGCAGCGTAGAGGCTAGCGGGGGGACGCAGTATTTT
15	TRBV11-1	TRBJ2-1	TRBD2	.	CASSKRGGSYNEQFF	TGTGCCAGCAGCAAGCGGGGGGGGTCCTACAATGAGCAGTTCTTC